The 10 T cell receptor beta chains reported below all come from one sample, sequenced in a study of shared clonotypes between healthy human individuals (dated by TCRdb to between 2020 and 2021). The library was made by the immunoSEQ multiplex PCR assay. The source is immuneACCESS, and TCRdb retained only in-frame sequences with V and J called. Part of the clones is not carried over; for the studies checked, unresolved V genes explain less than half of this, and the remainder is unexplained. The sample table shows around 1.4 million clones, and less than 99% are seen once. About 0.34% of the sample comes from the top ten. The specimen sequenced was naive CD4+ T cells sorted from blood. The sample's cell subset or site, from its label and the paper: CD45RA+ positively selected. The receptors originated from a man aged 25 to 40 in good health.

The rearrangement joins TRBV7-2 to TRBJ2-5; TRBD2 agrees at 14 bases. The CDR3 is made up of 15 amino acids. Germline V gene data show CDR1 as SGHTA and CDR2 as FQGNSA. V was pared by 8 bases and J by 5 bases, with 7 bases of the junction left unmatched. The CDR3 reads CASQKTSGRAETQYF. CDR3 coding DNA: TGTGCCAGCCAAAAGACTAGCGGGAGGGCGGAGACCCAGTACTTC.

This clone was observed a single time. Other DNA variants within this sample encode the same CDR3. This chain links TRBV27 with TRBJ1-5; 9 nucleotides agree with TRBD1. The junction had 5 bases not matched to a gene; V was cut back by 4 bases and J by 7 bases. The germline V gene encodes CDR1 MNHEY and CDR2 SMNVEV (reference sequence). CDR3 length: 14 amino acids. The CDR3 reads CASSSGQGVQPQHF. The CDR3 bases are TGTGCCAGCAGTTCGGGACAGGGAGTGCAGCCCCAGCATTTT.

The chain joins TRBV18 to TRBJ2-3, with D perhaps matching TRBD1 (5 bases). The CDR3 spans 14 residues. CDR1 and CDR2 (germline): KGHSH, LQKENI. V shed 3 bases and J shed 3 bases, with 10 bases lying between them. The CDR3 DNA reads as TGTGCCAGCTCACCTGACAGCCTGACAGATACGCAGTATTTT. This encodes CASSPDSLTDTQYF.

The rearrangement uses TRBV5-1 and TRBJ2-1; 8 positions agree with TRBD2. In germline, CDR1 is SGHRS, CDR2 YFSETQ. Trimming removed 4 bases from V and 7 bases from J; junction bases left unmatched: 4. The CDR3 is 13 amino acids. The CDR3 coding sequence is TGCGCCAGCAGCCTGACTAGCGTTAATGAGCAGTTCTTC. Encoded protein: CASSLTSVNEQFF. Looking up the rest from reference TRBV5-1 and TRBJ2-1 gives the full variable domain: KAGVTQTPRYLIKTRGQQVTLSCSPISGHRSVSWYQQTPGQGLQFLFEYFSETQRNKGNFPGRFSGRQFSNSRSEMNVSTLELGDSALYLCASSLTSVNEQFFGPGTRLTVL.

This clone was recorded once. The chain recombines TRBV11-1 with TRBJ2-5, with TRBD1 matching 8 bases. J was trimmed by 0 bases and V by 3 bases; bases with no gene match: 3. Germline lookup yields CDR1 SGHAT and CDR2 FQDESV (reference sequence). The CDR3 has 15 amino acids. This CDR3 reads CASSLRQGYQETQYF. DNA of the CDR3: TGTGCCAGCAGCTTGCGACAGGGGTACCAAGAGACCCAGTACTTC.

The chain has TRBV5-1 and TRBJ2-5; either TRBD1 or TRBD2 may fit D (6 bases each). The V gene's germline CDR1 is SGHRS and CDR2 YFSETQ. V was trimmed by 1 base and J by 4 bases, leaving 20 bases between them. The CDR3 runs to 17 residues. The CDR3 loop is CASSLLARTGARETQYF. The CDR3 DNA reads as TGCGCCAGCAGCTTGTTGGCCCGGACGGGGGCCCGAGAGACCCAGTACTTC.

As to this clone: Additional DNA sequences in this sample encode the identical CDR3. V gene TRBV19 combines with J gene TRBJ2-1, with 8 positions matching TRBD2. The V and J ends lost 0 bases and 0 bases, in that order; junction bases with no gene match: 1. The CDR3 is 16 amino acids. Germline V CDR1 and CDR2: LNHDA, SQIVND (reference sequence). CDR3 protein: CASSIDSGSSYNEQFF. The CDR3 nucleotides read TGTGCCAGTAGTATAGACAGCGGGAGCTCCTACAATGAGCAGTTCTTC.

The CDR3 sequence is CASSYQSGTSGRQSHEQYF. CDR3 nucleotide sequence: TGTGCCAGCAGTTACCAATCAGGGACTAGCGGGAGGCAATCCCACGAGCAGTACTTC. The rearrangement links TRBV28 to TRBJ2-7; 15 bases agree with TRBD2. CDR1 and CDR2 from the germline V gene are MDHEN and SYDVKM. Trimming at V came to 4 bases and at J to 5 bases, leaving 15 bases not matched to a gene. CDR3 length equals 19 residues.

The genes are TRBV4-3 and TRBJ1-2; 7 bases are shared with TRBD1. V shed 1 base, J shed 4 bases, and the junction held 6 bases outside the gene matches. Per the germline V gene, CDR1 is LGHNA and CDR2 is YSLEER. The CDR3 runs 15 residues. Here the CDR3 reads CASSQGSGGGYGYTF. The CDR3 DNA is TGCGCCAGCAGCCAAGGGTCAGGGGGTGGCTATGGCTACACCTTC.

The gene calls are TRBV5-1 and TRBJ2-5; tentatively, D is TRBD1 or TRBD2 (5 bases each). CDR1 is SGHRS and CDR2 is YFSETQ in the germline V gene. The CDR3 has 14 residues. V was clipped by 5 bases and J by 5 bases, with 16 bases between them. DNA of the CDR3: TGCGCCAGCAGTTCCGGGACGCAATGGGAGACCCAGTACTTC. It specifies CASSSGTQWETQYF.